This TCR beta chain was retrieved from a study of graft-versus-host responses after intestinal transplantation (dated by TCRdb to the early 2020s). Regarding the study in general: The transplants that recipients received were multivisceral, liver-intestinal, or isolated intestinal. Every recipient was given anti-thymocyte globulin induction, then maintenance tacrolimus and steroids for around three years. After intestinal transplantation, graft-versus-host and host-versus-graft alloreactive T cell clones were followed in the graft, circulation and bone marrow using bulk TCR-beta CDR3 sequencing. Alloreactive clones were identified by sequencing pre-transplant mixed lymphocyte reaction products and comparing these products with unstimulated pre-transplant donor and recipient T cells. The cohort enrolled around 25 intestinal transplant recipients including one retransplant, and a few patients lacking pretransplant specimens were excluded. Donor T cell macrochimerism was defined as a peak of at least 4% donor T cells among recipient peripheral blood mononuclear cells. Samples from a few later patients were sequenced in-house on an Illumina MiSeq with MiXCR processing rather than by the commercial service.

Notes on this clone: Its antigen is still unknown. Per-base qualities were not stored, and no clone one base away is much larger.

Looking up the germline V gene yields CDR1 ENHRY and CDR2 SYGVKD. After removal of 10 bases from V and 0 bases from J, the junction retains 3 bases not matched to a gene. Measured from the cysteine to the phenylalanine, the CDR3 is 13 residues long. The entry retains the CDR3 DNA only, 39 bases that are in frame from base 1. Library generation was performed with the immunoSEQ multiplex PCR assay. For most patients, genomic DNA was isolated with the Qiagen DNeasy Blood and Tissue Kit and sent frozen to Adaptive Biotechnologies for TCR sequencing. For most patients, high-throughput TCR-beta CDR3 sequencing of genomic DNA was performed by Adaptive Biotechnologies. The study's processing was this. TCR sequencing data were retrieved from Adaptive's ImmunoSEQ software for roughly 20 patients, whereas a few other patients were processed with MiXCR and VDJtools. CD4 versus CD8 sorting errors were corrected by removing sequences found in both subsets at a frequency ratio below 5:1. CDR3 nucleotide sequences shared between donor and recipient were removed because the origin of such sequences could not be assigned. Alloreactive clones required at least 2-fold expansion over unstimulated cells and minimum CFSE-low frequency of 0.002% (template counts) or 0.001% (read counts). Clones were considered mappable if detected in sequenced pre-transplant spleen, lymph node, or MLR CFSE-low populations of the donor or recipient. The cumulative frequency of alloreactive clones was calculated as a percentage of all sequences, weighted by copy number. TCRdb stores this immuneACCESS table with in-frame sequences only. Part of the clones is absent; in the studies checked, under half of the shortfall reflects unresolved V genes, and no reason is known for the rest. That table is the source of V, J and clone size, and D and trimming were worked out from the DNA. The sample contains tens of thousands of clones, around 93% of them found a single time. Of the sample, 0.3% to 0.45% is held by the ten largest clones.

Here is what the overall study found, with its caveats: GvH clones were detected in recipient bone marrow, and some of these GvH clones were observed earlier in ileal mucosa or blood, consistent with an intestinal mucosal origin. Early after transplant, peak levels of circulating GvH clones were found to be associated with declines in HvG clones. The conclusions were limited by the relatively low number and heterogeneity of the intestinal transplant patients. In the allografts of patients with donor T cell macrochimerism, GvH to HvG T cell clonal ratios were high.

The time point label, read with the paper, signifies: cells obtained before transplantation from donor or recipient. CD3+CD4+ and CD3+CD8+ populations were FACS-sorted from unstimulated pre-transplant donor and recipient cells taken from spleen or lymph nodes. Recombination joined TRBV10-3 with TRBJ1-1; a stretch of 9 junction bases matches TRBD1. The specimen was unstimulated CD4+ T cells sorted from spleen or lymph node cells, collected before transplant. The clonotype comes from a human donor who was the organ donor for an intestinal transplant. The DNA sequence is given as TGTGCCACCACAGGGGGCGTGAACACTGAAGCTTTCTTT. It translates to CATTGGVNTEAFF.